One and the same sample provided the 23 T cell receptor beta chains below, sequenced in a study of T cell clusters in autoimmune cytopenias. TRB was amplified from approximately 250 ng of peripheral blood genomic DNA per sample. TRB was amplified by touch-down multiplex PCR, primer pools A and B combined. TCRdb re-called the multiplex PCR reads and catalogs CDR3 proteins one per entry, DNA excluded. The sample holds 11,000 or so distinct CDR3 sequences. This sample was shared with a second study, whose subject was T cell repertoires in aging, cancer and after chemotherapy.

The material sequenced was peripheral blood. The receptor set was obtained from a human donor in good health.

The chain couples TRBV6-5 to TRBJ2-2; with no DNA, the TCRdb D assignment of TRBD2 cannot be verified. Looked up from germline, CDR1 is MNHEY and CDR2 is SVGAGI. The length of the CDR3 is 18 residues. CDR3 loop: CASSLTGGGGARPGELFF.

The gene calls are TRBV6-6 and TRBJ2-1; with no DNA, the TCRdb D assignment of TRBD1 cannot be verified. Germline V gene sequence: CDR1 MNHNY, CDR2 SVGAGI (reference sequence). The CDR3 sequence is 15 residues long. The CDR3 spells CASSSSRDRALRQFF.

J is TRBJ1-5 and V is TRBV30; no DNA is available, so the TRBD1 call from TCRdb remains unchecked. CDR1 is GTSNPN, CDR2 SVGIG, per germline (reference sequence). The length of the CDR3 is 13 residues. The CDR3 loop reads CAWSDRLSKPQHF.

The V and J genes are TRBV19 and TRBJ1-6; TCRdb proposes TRBD1, but this gene call is untestable without DNA. The CDR3 consists of 14 residues. The germline V gene has CDR1 LNHDA and CDR2 SQIVND (reference sequence). The CDR3 reads CASSRRQKNSPLHF.

J is TRBJ2-5 and V is TRBV5-6; no DNA is available, so the TRBD2 call from TCRdb remains unchecked. The CDR3 is made up of 14 amino acids. The germline V gene has CDR1 SGHDT and CDR2 YYEEEE. The CDR3 protein is CASSPLASRETQYF.

This sequence joins TRBV19 and TRBJ1-1; TCRdb proposes TRBD1, but this gene call is untestable without DNA. This CDR3 is built from 13 residues. From germline, CDR1 is LNHDA and CDR2 SQIVND (reference sequence). This CDR3 is CASSDRGNTEAFF.

This chain connects TRBV6-6 to TRBJ2-7. The V gene's germline CDR1 is MNHNY and CDR2 SVGAGI (reference sequence). CDR3 length equals 13 residues. The CDR3 sequence: CASSYRLANEQYF.

This sequence joins TRBV6-6 and TRBJ2-5; the TCRdb D gene call, TRBD1, has no DNA to confirm it. In germline, CDR1 is MNHNY, CDR2 SVGAGI (reference sequence). This CDR3 is built from 15 residues. CDR3 in amino acids: CASSSGGGPKETQYF.

The chain couples TRBV11-3 to TRBJ2-7; the D call from TCRdb, TRBD2, cannot be confirmed without DNA. Germline-derived CDR1 and CDR2 are SGHNT and YENEEA. CDR3 length equals 14 residues. The CDR3 is CASSLSGQPYEQYF.

The V gene is TRBV30, the J gene TRBJ1-4. The CDR3 is 13 amino acids. Germline V gene lookup returns CDR1 GTSNPN and CDR2 SVGIG (reference sequence). The CDR3: CAWSVGLVEKLFF. The full variable domain, with the rest looked up from reference TRBV30 and TRBJ1-4, is SQTIHQWPATLVQPVGSPLSLECTVEGTSNPNLYWYRQAAGRGLQLLFYSVGIGQISSEVPQNLSASRPQDRQFILSSKKLLLSDSGFYLCAWSVGLVEKLFFGSGTQLSVL.

The gene calls are TRBV27 and TRBJ1-1. The CDR3 is made up of 14 amino acids. Germline V gene lookup returns CDR1 MNHEY and CDR2 SMNVEV (reference sequence). The CDR3 loop is CASRPAAGLTEAFF.

The rearrangement uses TRBV5-4 and TRBJ2-1; the TCRdb call, TRBD1, lacks DNA for checking. The CDR3 consists of 14 residues. Germline CDR1 reads SGHNT; CDR2 reads YYREEE (reference sequence). The CDR3: CASSLAAGANEQFF.

Frequency places this clonotype as medium-sized. The chain carries TRBV29-1 and TRBJ2-4; there is no DNA to check the TCRdb D call of TRBD1. This CDR3 comprises 13 residues. The germline gives CDR1 SQVTM, CDR2 ANQGSEA. CDR3 protein: CSVRQAAKNIQYF.

The gene calls are TRBV5-6 and TRBJ2-3. The CDR3 runs 13 residues. Germline V gene data show CDR1 as SGHDT and CDR2 as YYEEEE. CDR3 sequence reads: CASSLDRGDTQYF.

The rearrangement uses TRBV5-4 and TRBJ2-2; checking the TCRdb D call of TRBD1 is not possible without DNA. Per germline, CDR1 SGHNT and CDR2 YYREEE (reference sequence). CDR3 length: 15 amino acids. The CDR3 reads CASSFPGVSPGELFF.

The chain uses TRBV11-3 and TRBJ1-1. This CDR3 is 11 amino acids long. Germline values: CDR1 SGHNT, CDR2 YENEEA. CDR3: CASSLVNEAFF.

The CDR3: CASAGDSGYEQYF. This chain links TRBV5-4 with TRBJ2-7. This CDR3 comprises 13 residues. Per germline, CDR1 SGHNT and CDR2 YYREEE (reference sequence). The complete variable domain, with remaining parts taken from reference TRBV5-4 and TRBJ2-7, reads ETGVTQSPTHLIKTRGQQVTLRCSSQSGHNTVSWYQQALGQGPQFIFQYYREEENGRGNFPPRFSGLQFPNYSSELNVNALELDDSALYLCASAGDSGYEQYFGPGTRLTVT.

Considering frequency, this clonotype is medium-sized (0.01 to 0.1%). The chain has TRBV6-2 or TRBV6-3 and TRBJ2-1; with no DNA, the TCRdb D assignment of TRBD1 cannot be verified. Germline CDR1 and CDR2: MNHEY and SVGEGT. The CDR3 sequence is 21 residues long. The CDR3 here is CASTSNPLGFLGGGASDEQFF.

The chain joins TRBV12-3 or TRBV12-4 to TRBJ2-6; TCRdb selects TRBD1, and the lack of DNA leaves this call unchecked. The length of the CDR3 is 18 residues. The CDR3 spells CASRQQGQLTSGANVLTF.

In terms of frequency, this clonotype is medium-sized (0.01 to 0.1%). The genes are TRBV29-1 and TRBJ2-7; TCRdb reports TRBD2, a call that lacks DNA to check it against. The CDR3 totals 13 residues. The germline gives CDR1 SQVTM, CDR2 ANQGSEA. The CDR3 protein is CSAGLAGDYEQYF.

This chain uses TRBV6-1 with TRBJ2-7; the D gene TCRdb calls, TRBD1, cannot be checked with no DNA. The CDR3 spans 15 residues. CDR1 is MNHNS and CDR2 is SASEGT in the germline V gene. CDR3 residues: CASSSAGTGAYEQYF.

The V gene is TRBV11-1, the J gene TRBJ1-2; the D call of TRBD1 rests on TCRdb alone, since no DNA is present to check it. Germline values: CDR1 SGHAT, CDR2 FQDESV (reference sequence). The CDR3 loop spans 13 amino acids. The CDR3 loop reads CASSLGVSYGYTF.

V gene TRBV13 combines with J gene TRBJ2-2. The CDR3 covers 13 residues. CDR1 PRHDT and CDR2 FYEKMQ come from the germline V gene (reference sequence). This chain's CDR3 is CASSSWDTGELFF.